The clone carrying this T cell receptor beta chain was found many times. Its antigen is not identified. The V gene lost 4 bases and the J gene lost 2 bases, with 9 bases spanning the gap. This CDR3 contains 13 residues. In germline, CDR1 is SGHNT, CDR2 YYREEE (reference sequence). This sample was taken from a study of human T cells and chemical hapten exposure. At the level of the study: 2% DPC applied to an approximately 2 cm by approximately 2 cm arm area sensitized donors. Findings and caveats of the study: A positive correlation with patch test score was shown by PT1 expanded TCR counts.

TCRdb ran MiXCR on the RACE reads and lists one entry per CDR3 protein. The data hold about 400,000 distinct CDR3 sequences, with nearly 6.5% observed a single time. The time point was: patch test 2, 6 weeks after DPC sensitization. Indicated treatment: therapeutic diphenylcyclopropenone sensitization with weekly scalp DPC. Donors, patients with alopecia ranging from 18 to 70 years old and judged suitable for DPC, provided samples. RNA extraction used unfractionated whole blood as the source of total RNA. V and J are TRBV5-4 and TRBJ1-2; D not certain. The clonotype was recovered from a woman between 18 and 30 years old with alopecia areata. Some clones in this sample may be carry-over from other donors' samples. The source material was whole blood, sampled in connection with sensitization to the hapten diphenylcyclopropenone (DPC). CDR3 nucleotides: TGTGCCAGCAGCATGGACGGGAACTATGGCTACACCTTC. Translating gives CASSMDGNYGYTF.